This TCR beta chain was documented in a study of cytomegalovirus exposure and HLA in healthy donors. Study information: A subsequent analysis stated that the 100 to 150 validation repertoires were run on the same platform as the roughly 670 first-cohort repertoires.

Study findings and constraints: Researchers catalogued about 150 TCR beta chains as cytomegalovirus-associated.

CDR3 length equals 16 residues. Germline values: CDR1 SGDLS, CDR2 YYNGEE. Losses at the gene ends were 2 bases for V and 5 bases for J; bases not matched to a gene: 7. This clone showed up just a few times. The antigen is not known. Measured with immunoSEQ multiplex PCR; TCRdb has only the in-frame clones, and not every one. The table lists about 250,000 clones, about 90% of them singletons. This clonotype originated in a young man in good health and CMV-seropositive. The chain is built from TRBV9 and TRBJ1-1; TRBD1 agrees at 12 bases. The sample taken for sequencing was PBMCs. The CDR3 region is CASSVGTGGEMTEAFF. CDR3 nucleotides: TGTGCCAGCAGCGTTGGGACAGGGGGCGAGATGACTGAAGCTTTCTTT.